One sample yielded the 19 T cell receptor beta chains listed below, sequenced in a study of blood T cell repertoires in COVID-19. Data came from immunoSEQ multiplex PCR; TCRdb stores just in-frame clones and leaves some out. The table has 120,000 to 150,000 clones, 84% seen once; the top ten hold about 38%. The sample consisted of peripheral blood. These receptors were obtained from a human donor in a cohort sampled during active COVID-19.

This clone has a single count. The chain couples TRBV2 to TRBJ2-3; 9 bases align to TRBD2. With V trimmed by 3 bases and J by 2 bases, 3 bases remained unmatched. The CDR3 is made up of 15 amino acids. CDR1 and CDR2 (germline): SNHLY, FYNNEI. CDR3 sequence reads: CASSEASGITDTQYF. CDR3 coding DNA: TGTGCCAGCAGTGAGGCTAGCGGGATCACAGATACGCAGTATTTT.

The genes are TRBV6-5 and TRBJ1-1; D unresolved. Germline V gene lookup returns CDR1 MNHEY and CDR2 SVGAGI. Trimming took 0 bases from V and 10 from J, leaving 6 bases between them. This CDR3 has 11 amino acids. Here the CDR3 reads CASSYSGVAFF. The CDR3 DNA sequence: TGTGCCAGCAGTTACTCCGGGGTAGCTTTCTTT.

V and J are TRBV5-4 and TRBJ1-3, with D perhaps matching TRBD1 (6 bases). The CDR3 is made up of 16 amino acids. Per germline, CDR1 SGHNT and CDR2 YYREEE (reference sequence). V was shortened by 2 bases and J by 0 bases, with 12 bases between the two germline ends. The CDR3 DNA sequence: TGTGCCAGCAGCTTCGGACAGTCAATCTCTGGAAACACCATATATTTT. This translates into CASSFGQSISGNTIYF.

The CDR3 coding sequence is TGCAGCGTTGAACGCCAGGTTTTTCGGTATTTT. Its protein is CSVERQVFRYF. The genes are TRBV29-1 and TRBJ2-3; no definite D call. The germline V gene encodes CDR1 SQVTM and CDR2 ANQGSEA. The ends were cut back, 2 bases at V and 14 bases at J, with 14 bases in the middle. The CDR3 extends over 11 amino acids.

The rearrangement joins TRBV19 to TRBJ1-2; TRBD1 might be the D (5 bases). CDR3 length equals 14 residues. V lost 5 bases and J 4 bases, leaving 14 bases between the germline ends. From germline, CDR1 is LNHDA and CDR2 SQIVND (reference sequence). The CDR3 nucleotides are TGTGCCAGTAGTTCCCGACGGGACTCCTATGGCTACACCTTC. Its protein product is CASSSRRDSYGYTF.

This CDR3 is CASRPSGQIHGYTF. As DNA, the CDR3 is TGTGCCAGCAGACCCTCGGGACAAATCCATGGCTACACCTTC. V gene TRBV28 combines with J gene TRBJ1-2; D is perhaps TRBD1 (6 bases). The V and J ends lost 6 bases and 6 bases respectively, with 17 bases between them. The CDR3 is 14 amino acids. Germline CDR1 is MDHEN and CDR2 is SYDVKM.

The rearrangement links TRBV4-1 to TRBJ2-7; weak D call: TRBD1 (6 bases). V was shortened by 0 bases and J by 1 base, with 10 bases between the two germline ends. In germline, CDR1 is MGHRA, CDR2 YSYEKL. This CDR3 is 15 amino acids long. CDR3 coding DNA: TGCGCCAGCAGCCAAGAGTGGCAGGGGTCCTACGAGCAGTACTTC. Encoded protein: CASSQEWQGSYEQYF.

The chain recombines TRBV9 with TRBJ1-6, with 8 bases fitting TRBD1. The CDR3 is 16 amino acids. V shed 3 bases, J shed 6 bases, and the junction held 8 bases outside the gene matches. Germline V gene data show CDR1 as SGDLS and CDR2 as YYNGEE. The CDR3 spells CASSAHQGALNSPLHF. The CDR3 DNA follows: TGTGCCAGCAGCGCCCATCAGGGGGCGCTTAATTCACCCCTCCACTTT.

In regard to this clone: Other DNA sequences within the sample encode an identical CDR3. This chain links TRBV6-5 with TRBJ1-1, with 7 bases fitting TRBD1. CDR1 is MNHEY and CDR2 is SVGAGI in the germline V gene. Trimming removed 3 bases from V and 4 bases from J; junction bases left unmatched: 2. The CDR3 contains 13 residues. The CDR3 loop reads CASSYSGGTEAFF. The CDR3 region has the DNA TGTGCCAGCAGTTATTCAGGGGGCACTGAAGCTTTCTTT.

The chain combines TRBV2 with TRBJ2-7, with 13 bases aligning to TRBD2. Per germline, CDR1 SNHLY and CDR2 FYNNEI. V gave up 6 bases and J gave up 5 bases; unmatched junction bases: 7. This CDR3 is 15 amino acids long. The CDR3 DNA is TGTGCCAGCAGACCCTGGACTAGCGGGGGACACGAGCAGTACTTC. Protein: CASRPWTSGGHEQYF.

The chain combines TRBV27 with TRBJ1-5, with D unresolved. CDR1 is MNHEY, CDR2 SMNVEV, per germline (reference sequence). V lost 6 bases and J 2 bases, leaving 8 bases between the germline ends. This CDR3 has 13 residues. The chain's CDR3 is CASRRARNQPQHF. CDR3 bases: TGTGCCAGCAGGAGGGCTCGCAATCAGCCCCAGCATTTT.

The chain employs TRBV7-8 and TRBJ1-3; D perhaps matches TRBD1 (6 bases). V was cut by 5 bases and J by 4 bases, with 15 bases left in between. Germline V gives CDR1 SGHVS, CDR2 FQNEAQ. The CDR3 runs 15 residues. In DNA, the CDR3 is TGTGCCAGCAGCCCCGTGGGGGGGGCAGGAAACACCATATATTTT. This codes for CASSPVGGAGNTIYF.

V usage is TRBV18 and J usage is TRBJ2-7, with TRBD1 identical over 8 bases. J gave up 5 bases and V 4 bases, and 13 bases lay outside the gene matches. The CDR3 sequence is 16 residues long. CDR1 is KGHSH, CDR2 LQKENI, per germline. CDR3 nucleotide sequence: TGTGCCAGCTCACTGCCAGGACAGGGAAGGGAGCACGAGCAGTACTTC. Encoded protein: CASSLPGQGREHEQYF.

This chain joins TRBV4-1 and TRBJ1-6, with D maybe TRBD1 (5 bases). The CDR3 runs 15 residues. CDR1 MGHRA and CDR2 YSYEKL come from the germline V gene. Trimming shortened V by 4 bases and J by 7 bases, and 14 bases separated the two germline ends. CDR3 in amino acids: CASSRLSGPNSPLHF. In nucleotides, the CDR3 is TGCGCCAGCAGCCGACTCTCAGGGCCCAATTCACCCCTCCACTTT.

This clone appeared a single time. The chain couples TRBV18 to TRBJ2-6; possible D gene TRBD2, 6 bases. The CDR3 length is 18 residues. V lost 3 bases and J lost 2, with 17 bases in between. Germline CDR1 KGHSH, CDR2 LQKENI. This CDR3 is CASSPRREVGPGANVLTF. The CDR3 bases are TGTGCCAGCTCACCGAGGAGGGAGGTCGGCCCTGGGGCCAACGTCCTGACTTTC.

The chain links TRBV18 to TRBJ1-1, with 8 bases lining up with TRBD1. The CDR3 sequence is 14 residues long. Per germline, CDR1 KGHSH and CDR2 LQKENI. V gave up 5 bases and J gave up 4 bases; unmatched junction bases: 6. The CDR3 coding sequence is TGTGCCAGCTCAGCTGACAGGGGCTCCACTGAAGCTTTCTTT. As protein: CASSADRGSTEAFF.

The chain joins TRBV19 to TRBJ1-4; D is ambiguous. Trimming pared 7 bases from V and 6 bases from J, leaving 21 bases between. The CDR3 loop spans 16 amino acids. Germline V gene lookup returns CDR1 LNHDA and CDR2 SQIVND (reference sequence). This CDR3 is CASTLSRAGKYEKLFF. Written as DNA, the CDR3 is TGTGCCAGTACCCTATCTCGGGCGGGGAAGTATGAAAAACTGTTTTTT.

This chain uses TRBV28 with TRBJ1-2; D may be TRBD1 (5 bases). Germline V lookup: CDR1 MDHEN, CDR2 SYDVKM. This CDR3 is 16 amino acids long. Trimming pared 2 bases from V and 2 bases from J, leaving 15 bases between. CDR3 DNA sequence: TGTGCCAGCAGTTTACCCAATGGGGGGAGAAACTATGGCTACACCTTC. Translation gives CASSLPNGGRNYGYTF.

CDR3 residues: CASSARDRGLYSNQPQHF. The DNA for the CDR3 is TGTGCCAGCTCAGCCCGGGACAGGGGATTATATAGCAATCAGCCCCAGCATTTT. V is TRBV18 and J is TRBJ1-5; 10 bases are a match to TRBD1. This CDR3 region has 18 residues. Germline V lookup: CDR1 KGHSH, CDR2 LQKENI. With V trimmed by 5 bases and J by 0 bases, 10 bases remained unmatched.